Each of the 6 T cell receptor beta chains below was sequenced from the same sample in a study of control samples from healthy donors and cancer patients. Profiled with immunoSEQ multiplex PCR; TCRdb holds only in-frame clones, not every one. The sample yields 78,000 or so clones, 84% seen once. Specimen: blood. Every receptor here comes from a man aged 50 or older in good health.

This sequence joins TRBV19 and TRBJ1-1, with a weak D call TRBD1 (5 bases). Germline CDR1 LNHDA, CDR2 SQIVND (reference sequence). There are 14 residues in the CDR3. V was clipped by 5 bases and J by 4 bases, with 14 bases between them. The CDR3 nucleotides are TGTGCCAGTAGTGCCAGGGAGTTGGGCACTGAAGCTTTCTTT. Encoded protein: CASSARELGTEAFF.

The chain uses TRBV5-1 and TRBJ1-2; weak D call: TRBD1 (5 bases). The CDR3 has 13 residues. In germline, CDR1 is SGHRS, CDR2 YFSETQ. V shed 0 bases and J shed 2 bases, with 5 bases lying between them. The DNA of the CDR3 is TGCGCCAGCAGCTTGGGGGGGAACTATGGCTACACCTTC. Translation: CASSLGGNYGYTF.

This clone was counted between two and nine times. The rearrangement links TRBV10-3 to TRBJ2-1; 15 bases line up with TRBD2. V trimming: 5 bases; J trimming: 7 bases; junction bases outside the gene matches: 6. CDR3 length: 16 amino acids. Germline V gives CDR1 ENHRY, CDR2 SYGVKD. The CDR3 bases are TGTGCCATCAGTCCCTCCGGGACTAGCGGGAGGAATGAGCAGTTCTTC. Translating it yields CAISPSGTSGRNEQFF.

CDR3 nucleotides: TGTGCCAGCAGCTCCCTCGACGGGCACAGCTATGGCTACACCTTC. Protein: CASSSLDGHSYGYTF. The V gene is TRBV13, the J gene TRBJ1-2; D gene ambiguous. CDR1 is PRHDT and CDR2 is FYEKMQ in the germline V gene (reference sequence). The CDR3 is made up of 15 amino acids. The V end was cut by 4 bases, the J end by 4 bases, with 16 bases between. The full variable domain, in which reference TRBV13 and TRBJ1-2 provide the parts outside the CDR3, is AAGVIQSPRHLIKEKRETATLKCYPIPRHDTVYWYQQGPGQDPQFLISFYEKMQSDKGSIPDRFSAQQFSDYHSELNMSSLELGDSALYFCASSSLDGHSYGYTFGSGTRLTVV.

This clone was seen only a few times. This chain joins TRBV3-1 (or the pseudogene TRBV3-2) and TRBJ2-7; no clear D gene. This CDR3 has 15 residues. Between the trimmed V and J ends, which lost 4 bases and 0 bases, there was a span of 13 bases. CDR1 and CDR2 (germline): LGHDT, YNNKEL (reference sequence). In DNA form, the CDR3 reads TGTGCCAGCAGCCCCTCCCGCGCTAGCTCCTACGAGCAGTACTTC. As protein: CASSPSRASSYEQYF.

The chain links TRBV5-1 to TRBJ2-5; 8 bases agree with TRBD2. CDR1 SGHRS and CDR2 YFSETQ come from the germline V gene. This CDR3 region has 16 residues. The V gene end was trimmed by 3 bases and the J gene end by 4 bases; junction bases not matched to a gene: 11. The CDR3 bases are TGCGCCAGCAGCTGGGAGACTAGCGACTACCGAGAGACCCAGTACTTC. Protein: CASSWETSDYRETQYF.